This T cell receptor beta chain was captured by sequencing in a study of blood T cell repertoires in COVID-19. Study summary: From the United States, Italy and Spain came samples of acute and convalescent COVID-19. T cells, B-cell-depleted T cells, or PBMCs provided the cDNA or gDNA that served as material.

Germline loops: CDR1 MNHEY, CDR2 SVGAGI. Trimming left V 4 bases short and J 4 bases short, with 8 bases between. CDR3 length: 13 residues. Per the original methods: Reference gene primer amplification in the assay estimated nucleated cell counts. Profiled with immunoSEQ multiplex PCR; TCRdb holds only in-frame clones, not every one. The V and J calls and clone size were taken over from that table, and D and trimming were inferred from the DNA. The sample carries more than 70,000 clones, 70% to 90% recorded once. The receptor was derived from a man aged 60 to 69 with acute or convalescent COVID-19. The J gene is TRBJ1-5, the V gene TRBV6-5; a possible D gene is TRBD1 (5 bases). The sample was peripheral blood. In DNA form, the CDR3 reads TGTGCCAGCAGTTTCGACAGAAATCAGCCCCAGCATTTT. This gives the protein CASSFDRNQPQHF.